These 16 T cell receptor beta chains were all obtained from the same sample, sequenced in a study of control samples from healthy donors and cancer patients. Profiling relied on immunoSEQ multiplex PCR, and the TCRdb table lists in-frame clones only, not all of them. This repertoire shows 200,000 or so clones, over 90% found once; its top ten account for more than 1.3%. Sequences were obtained from blood. The receptors shown here come from a middle-aged man in good health.

The chain links TRBV5-1 to TRBJ2-7; 9 bases are a match to TRBD1. After removal of 1 base from V and 5 bases from J, the junction contained 1 base not matched to a gene. The CDR3 spans 13 residues. Germline values: CDR1 SGHRS, CDR2 YFSETQ. The DNA of the CDR3 is TGCGCCAGCAGCTTGTGGGACAGGGACGAGCAGTACTTC. Protein product: CASSLWDRDEQYF. The entire variable domain, with the rest obtained from reference TRBV5-1 and TRBJ2-7, is as follows: KAGVTQTPRYLIKTRGQQVTLSCSPISGHRSVSWYQQTPGQGLQFLFEYFSETQRNKGNFPGRFSGRQFSNSRSEMNVSTLELGDSALYLCASSLWDRDEQYFGPGTRLTVT.

V is TRBV4-1 and J is TRBJ2-1; D is unclear. Germline V CDR1 and CDR2: MGHRA, YSYEKL. V was shortened by 0 bases and J by 4 bases, with 7 bases between the two germline ends. The CDR3 sequence is 14 residues long. CDR3: CASSQEYGYNEQFF. The CDR3 nucleotides read TGCGCCAGCAGCCAAGAGTACGGATACAATGAGCAGTTCTTC.

J is TRBJ2-7 and V is TRBV7-9; D remains ambiguous. The CDR3 sequence is 11 residues long. Germline V lookup: CDR1 SEHNR, CDR2 FQNEAQ (reference sequence). V shed 4 bases and J shed 6 bases, with 7 bases lying between them. CDR3 in amino acids: CASSSPGEQYF. The CDR3 coding sequence is TGTGCCAGCAGCTCCCCTGGCGAGCAGTACTTC.

The V and J genes are TRBV5-1 and TRBJ1-6; possible D gene TRBD1, 5 bases. The CDR3 covers 16 residues. CDR1 and CDR2 from the germline V gene are SGHRS and YFSETQ. V dropped 0 bases and J dropped 10 bases, with 17 bases sitting between them. CDR3 coding DNA: TGCGCCAGCAGCTTGGTCGGCGGCAGGAGGGGATCACCCCTCCACTTT. Its protein is CASSLVGGRRGSPLHF.

The gene calls are TRBV7-2 and TRBJ1-1; 7 bases agree with TRBD1. Trimming removed 5 bases from V and 6 bases from J; junction bases left unmatched: 12. Germline CDR1 reads SGHTA; CDR2 reads FQGNSA. This CDR3 contains 15 residues. CDR3 nucleotide sequence: TGTGCCAGCAGCCCCGGACAGGTGGTAAGCTCTGAAGCTTTCTTT. Translating gives CASSPGQVVSSEAFF.

The V gene is TRBV15, the J gene TRBJ1-3, with D maybe TRBD1 (6 bases). The CDR3 covers 14 residues. The germline V and J ends were trimmed by 3 bases and 8 bases, with 14 bases remaining between them. Germline values: CDR1 LNHNV, CDR2 YYDKDF (reference sequence). CDR3 sequence reads: CATSSPSAGDTIYF. The CDR3 DNA sequence: TGTGCCACCAGCAGCCCATCGGCAGGGGACACCATATATTTT.

V and J are TRBV7-2 and TRBJ1-5, with D perhaps matching TRBD1 (6 bases). The germline V and J ends were trimmed by 1 base and 5 bases, with 6 bases remaining between them. From germline, CDR1 is SGHTA and CDR2 FQGNSA. CDR3 length: 13 residues. CDR3 nucleotide sequence: TGTGCCAGCAGCTTAGACAGGGATCAGCCCCAGCATTTT. Protein sequence: CASSLDRDQPQHF.

J is TRBJ1-4 and V is TRBV19, with TRBD1 matching over 8 bases. Germline assignment: CDR1 LNHDA and CDR2 SQIVND (reference sequence). CDR3 length equals 15 residues. The trim removed 5 bases at V and 4 bases at J, leaving 6 bases unmatched. CDR3 region: CASSWRTGSNEKLFF. As DNA, the CDR3 is TGTGCCAGTAGTTGGCGGACAGGGAGTAATGAAAAACTGTTTTTT.

The gene calls are TRBV5-1 and TRBJ1-3, with a tentative D call TRBD1 (5 bases). Germline CDR1 is SGHRS and CDR2 is YFSETQ. The CDR3 consists of 16 residues. V was trimmed by 4 bases and J by 0 bases, leaving 14 bases between them. In DNA form, the CDR3 reads TGCGCCAGCAGCCCGGGACCTTTAAGCTCTGGAAACACCATATATTTT. This codes for CASSPGPLSSGNTIYF.

This chain links TRBV11-2 with TRBJ2-3, with a tentative D call TRBD1 (5 bases). This CDR3 contains 16 residues. Trimming stripped 2 bases from V and 6 bases from J, with 18 bases between. Looked up from germline, CDR1 is SGHAT and CDR2 is FQNNGV. Written as DNA, the CDR3 is TGTGCCAGCAGCTTAACGCAGGGTACCATCCCCGATACGCAGTATTTT. It is translated as CASSLTQGTIPDTQYF. The full variable domain, its missing parts supplied by reference TRBV11-2 and TRBJ2-3, is EAGVAQSPRYKIIEKRQSVAFWCNPISGHATLYWYQQILGQGPKLLIQFQNNGVVDDSQLPKDRFSAERLKGVDSTLKIQPAKLEDSAVYLCASSLTQGTIPDTQYFGPGTRLTVL.

V gene TRBV19 combines with J gene TRBJ1-2; no clear D. The CDR3 loop spans 11 amino acids. In germline, CDR1 is LNHDA, CDR2 SQIVND (reference sequence). V lost 3 bases and J lost 8, with 7 bases in between. CDR3 in DNA: TGTGCCAGTAGTATCCTAAGCGGCTACACCTTC. It is translated as CASSILSGYTF.

This sequence joins TRBV30 and TRBJ2-7; D gene ambiguous. Germline loops: CDR1 GTSNPN, CDR2 SVGIG (reference sequence). Trimming cost V 1 base and J 0 bases, with 7 bases left between them. The CDR3 is 13 amino acids. The CDR3 DNA follows: TGTGCCTGGAGTGATTTTGACTCCTACGAGCAGTACTTC. Protein: CAWSDFDSYEQYF.

The V and J genes are TRBV19 and TRBJ2-6; D is unresolved. The CDR3 contains 16 residues. In germline, CDR1 is LNHDA, CDR2 SQIVND (reference sequence). Trimming stripped 7 bases from V and 0 bases from J, with 13 bases between. The CDR3 is CASTPAFSSGANVLTF. CDR3 nucleotide sequence: TGTGCCAGTACACCAGCGTTCAGCTCTGGGGCCAACGTCCTGACTTTC.

V and J are TRBV11-2 and TRBJ1-3; no firm D call. Deletions cut 7 bases from V and 4 bases from J, with 14 bases between. The CDR3 totals 14 residues. Germline CDR1 SGHAT, CDR2 FQNNGV. In DNA, the CDR3 is TGTGCCAGCACCGAGACCCCGGAGGGAAACACCATATATTTT. Protein: CASTETPEGNTIYF.

The genes are TRBV27 and TRBJ1-1; D unresolved. The CDR3 totals 16 residues. Trimming stripped 3 bases from V and 2 bases from J, with 16 bases between. The germline CDR1 and CDR2 sequences are MNHEY and SMNVEV (reference sequence). The CDR3 reads CASSFSSRWGNTEAFF. In DNA, the CDR3 is TGTGCCAGCAGTTTTTCCTCACGGTGGGGTAACACTGAAGCTTTCTTT.

This chain joins TRBV15 and TRBJ2-1; D could derive from TRBD1 or TRBD2 (5 bases each). CDR3 length equals 19 residues. Trimming removed 0 bases at V and 2 bases at J, with 20 bases between. Germline-derived CDR1 and CDR2 are LNHNV and YYDKDF (reference sequence). For the CDR3, the DNA is TGTGCCACCAGCAGAGATCCGGGTCACCGGGACCCAGCCTACAATGAGCAGTTCTTC. Amino acids: CATSRDPGHRDPAYNEQFF.